This T cell receptor beta chain stems from a study of T cells in Graves' hyperthyroidism and ophthalmopathy. RNA transcripts provided the source from which TCR beta CDR3 regions were amplified. The HTBI primer set drove a first-round RT-PCR of the TCR CDR3. TCRdb reprocessed the multiplex PCR reads via MiXCR and lists one record per CDR3 protein. The table lists 470,000 or so distinct CDR3 sequences, around 21% of them singletons. The table lists this clonotype with many counts. The CDR3 covers 12 residues. Germline CDR1 reads LGHNT; CDR2 reads FRNRAP. V lost 7 bases and J 6 bases, leaving 10 bases between the germline ends. Patients aged 18 to 65 with hyperthyroidism were newly diagnosed, with duration under 2 months.

V is TRBV12-5 and J is TRBJ1-5, with a possible D match to TRBD1 (6 bases). This receptor was obtained from a man aged 18 to 30 with Graves' hyperthyroidism. The sample was blood. The CDR3 here is CASDGGLQPQHF. In DNA, the CDR3 is TGTGCTAGTGACGGGGGCCTTCAGCCCCAGCATTTT.